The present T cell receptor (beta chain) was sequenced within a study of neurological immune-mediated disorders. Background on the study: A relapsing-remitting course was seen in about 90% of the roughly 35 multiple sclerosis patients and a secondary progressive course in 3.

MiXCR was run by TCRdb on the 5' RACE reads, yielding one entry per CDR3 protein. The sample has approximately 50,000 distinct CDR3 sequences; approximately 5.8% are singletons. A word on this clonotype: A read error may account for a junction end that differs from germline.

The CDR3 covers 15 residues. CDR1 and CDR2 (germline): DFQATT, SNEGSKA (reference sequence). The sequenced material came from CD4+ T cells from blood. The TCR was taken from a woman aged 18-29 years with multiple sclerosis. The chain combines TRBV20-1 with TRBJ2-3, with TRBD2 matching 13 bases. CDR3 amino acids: CSARGLAGSTDTQYF. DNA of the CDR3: TGCAGTGCTAGGGGACTAGCGGGAAGCACAGATACACAGTATTTT.